The present T cell receptor (beta chain) was sequenced within a study of naive and memory T cell subsets. Study-wide results and limits: Potentially, T cell activation and differentiation skew this RNA-based measurement.

This clonotype was recorded at least ten times. Its target is not known. At one end, the junction sequence differs from germline, possibly due to a read error. The SP2 primer and nested alpha and beta constant region primers amplified ligated cDNA in four rounds. TCRdb used MiXCR to reprocess the 5' RACE reads, holding one entry per CDR3 protein. The sample records about 48,000 distinct CDR3 sequences, over 3.5% being singletons. Germline V CDR1 and CDR2: SGHDN, FVKESK. This CDR3 is built from 11 residues. TCR cDNA received a 3' ligated oligonucleotide that carried a UMI. This clonotype originated in a female donor in good health. The rearrangement uses TRBV14 and TRBJ2-3; the D gene is possibly TRBD2 (5 bases). CDR3 protein: CASSQGGPHHF. The CDR3 DNA reads as TGTGCCAGCAGCCAAGGAGGGCCCCACCATTTT.